The text below deals with one TCR beta chain. The sample belongs to a study of blood T cell repertoires in COVID-19. Study context: Some COVID-19 samples were acute and others convalescent; all came from the United States, Italy and Spain. In each case, the material was cDNA or gDNA derived from T cells, B-cell-depleted T cells, or PBMCs.

Germline trimming cut 3 bases from V and 3 bases from J; bases unmatched to any gene: 4. The CDR3 runs 14 residues. Germline V gene sequence: CDR1 DFQATT, CDR2 SNEGSKA (reference sequence). The protocol was immunoSEQ multiplex PCR, while the TCRdb copy is restricted to in-frame clones and leaves out a portion. Of 150,000 to 200,000 clones listed, roughly 84% are singletons. This chain joins TRBV20-1 and TRBJ1-4; 7 bases align to TRBD1. The material sequenced was PBMCs or T cells enriched from blood (not recorded which). This sequence originates from a woman aged 60-75 years who had recovered from COVID-19. CDR3 DNA sequence: TGCAGTGCTAGTGCCAGGGGGGCTAATGAAAAACTGTTTTTT. As protein: CSASARGANEKLFF.